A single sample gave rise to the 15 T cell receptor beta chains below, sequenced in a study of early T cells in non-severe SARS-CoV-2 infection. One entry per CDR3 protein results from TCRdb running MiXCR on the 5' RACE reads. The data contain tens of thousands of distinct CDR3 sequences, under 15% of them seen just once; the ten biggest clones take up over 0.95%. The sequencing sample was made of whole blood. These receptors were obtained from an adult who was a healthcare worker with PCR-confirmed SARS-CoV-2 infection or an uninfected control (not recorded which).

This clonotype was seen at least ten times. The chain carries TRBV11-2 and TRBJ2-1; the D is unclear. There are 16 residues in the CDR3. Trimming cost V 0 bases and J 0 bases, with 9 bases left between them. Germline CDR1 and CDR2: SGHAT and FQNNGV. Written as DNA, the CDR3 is TGTGCCAGCAGCTTAGAAGGGTTCGGCTCCTACAATGAGCAGTTCTTC. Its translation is CASSLEGFGSYNEQFF. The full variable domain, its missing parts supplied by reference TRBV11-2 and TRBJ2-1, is EAGVAQSPRYKIIEKRQSVAFWCNPISGHATLYWYQQILGQGPKLLIQFQNNGVVDDSQLPKDRFSAERLKGVDSTLKIQPAKLEDSAVYLCASSLEGFGSYNEQFFGPGTRLTVL.

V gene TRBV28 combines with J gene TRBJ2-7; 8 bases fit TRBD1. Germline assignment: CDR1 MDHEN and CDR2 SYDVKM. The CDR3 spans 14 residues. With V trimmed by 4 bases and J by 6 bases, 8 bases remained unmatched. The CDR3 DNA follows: TGTGCCAGCAGTTCGGACAGGGTCCGGCCCGAGCAGTACTTC. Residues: CASSSDRVRPEQYF.

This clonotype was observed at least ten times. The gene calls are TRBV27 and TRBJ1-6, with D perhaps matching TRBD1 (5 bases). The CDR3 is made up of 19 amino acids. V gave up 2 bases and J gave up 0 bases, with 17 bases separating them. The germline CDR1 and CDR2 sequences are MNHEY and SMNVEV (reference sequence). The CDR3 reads CASSLVAGKGSSYNSPLHF. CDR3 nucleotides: TGTGCCAGCAGTTTAGTGGCAGGGAAGGGGAGCTCCTATAATTCACCCCTCCACTTT.

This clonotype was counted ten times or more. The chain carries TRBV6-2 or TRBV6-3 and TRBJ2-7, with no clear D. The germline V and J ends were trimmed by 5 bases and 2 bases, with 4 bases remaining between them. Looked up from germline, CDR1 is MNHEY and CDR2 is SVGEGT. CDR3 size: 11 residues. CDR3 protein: CASSRAYEQYF. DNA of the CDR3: TGTGCCAGCAGTCGAGCCTACGAGCAGTACTTC.

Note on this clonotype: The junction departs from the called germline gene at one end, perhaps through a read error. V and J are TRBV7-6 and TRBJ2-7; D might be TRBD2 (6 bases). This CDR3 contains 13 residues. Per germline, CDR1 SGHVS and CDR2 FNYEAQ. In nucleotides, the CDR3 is TGTGTCAGCAGCTTAGGGGACTCGTACGAGCAGTACTTC. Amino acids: CVSSLGDSYEQYF.

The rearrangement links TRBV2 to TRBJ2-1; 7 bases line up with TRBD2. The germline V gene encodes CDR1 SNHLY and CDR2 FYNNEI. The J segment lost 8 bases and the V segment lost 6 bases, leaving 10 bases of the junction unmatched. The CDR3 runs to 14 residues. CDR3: CASRREGPRDEQFF. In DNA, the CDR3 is TGTGCCAGCAGGAGGGAGGGCCCTCGCGATGAGCAGTTCTTC.

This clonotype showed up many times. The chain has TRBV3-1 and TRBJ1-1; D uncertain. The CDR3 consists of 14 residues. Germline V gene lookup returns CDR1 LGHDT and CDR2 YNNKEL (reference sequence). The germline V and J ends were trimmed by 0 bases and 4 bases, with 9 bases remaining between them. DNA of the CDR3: TGTGCCAGCAGCCAAGAGGAAGGACTCACTGAAGCTTTCTTT. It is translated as CASSQEEGLTEAFF.

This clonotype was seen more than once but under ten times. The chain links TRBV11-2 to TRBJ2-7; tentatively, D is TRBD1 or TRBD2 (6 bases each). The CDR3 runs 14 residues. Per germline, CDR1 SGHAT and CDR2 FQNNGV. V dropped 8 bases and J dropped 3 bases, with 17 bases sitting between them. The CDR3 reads CASGQSGLGYEQYF. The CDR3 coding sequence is TGTGCCAGCGGACAGAGCGGGCTCGGCTACGAGCAGTACTTC.

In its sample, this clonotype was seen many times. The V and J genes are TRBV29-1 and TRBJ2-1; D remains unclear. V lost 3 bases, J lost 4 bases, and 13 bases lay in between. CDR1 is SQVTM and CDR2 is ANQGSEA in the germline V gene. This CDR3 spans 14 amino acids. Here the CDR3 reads CSVDSDTDYNEQFF. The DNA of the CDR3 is TGCAGCGTTGACTCAGATACGGATTACAATGAGCAGTTCTTC.

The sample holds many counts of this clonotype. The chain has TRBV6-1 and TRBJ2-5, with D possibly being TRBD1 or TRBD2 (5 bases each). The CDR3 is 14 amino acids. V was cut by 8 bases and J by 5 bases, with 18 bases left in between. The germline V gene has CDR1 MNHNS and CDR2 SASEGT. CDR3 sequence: CASAPWGRGETQYF. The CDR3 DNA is TGTGCCAGCGCCCCATGGGGCCGCGGGGAGACCCAGTACTTC.

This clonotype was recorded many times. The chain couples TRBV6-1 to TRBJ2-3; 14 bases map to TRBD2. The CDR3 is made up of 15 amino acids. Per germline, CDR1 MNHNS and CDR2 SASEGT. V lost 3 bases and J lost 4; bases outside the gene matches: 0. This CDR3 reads CASSETSGGADTQYF. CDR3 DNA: TGTGCCAGCAGTGAGACTAGCGGGGGGGCAGATACGCAGTATTTT.

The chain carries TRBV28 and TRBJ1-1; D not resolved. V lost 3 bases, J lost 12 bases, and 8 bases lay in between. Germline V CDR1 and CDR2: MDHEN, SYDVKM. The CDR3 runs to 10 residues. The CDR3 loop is CASSFGETFF. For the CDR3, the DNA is TGTGCCAGCAGTTTCGGGGAAACTTTCTTT.

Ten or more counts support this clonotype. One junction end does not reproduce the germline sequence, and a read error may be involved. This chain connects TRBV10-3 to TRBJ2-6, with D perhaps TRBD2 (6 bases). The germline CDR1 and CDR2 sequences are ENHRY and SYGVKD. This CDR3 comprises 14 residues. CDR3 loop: CAISGDGGVNVLTF. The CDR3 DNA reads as TGTGCCATCAGCGGGGACGGAGGGGTCAACGTCCTGACTTTC.

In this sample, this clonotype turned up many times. CDR3 sequence: CASSRILAGGMPYQETQYF. The CDR3 DNA follows: TGTGCCAGCAGCCGTATTCTAGCGGGGGGGATGCCCTACCAAGAGACCCAGTACTTC. This chain joins TRBV7-9 and TRBJ2-5; 12 bases agree with TRBD2. This CDR3 spans 19 amino acids. J lost 0 bases, V lost 5 bases, and 13 bases had no gene match. Germline V gene lookup returns CDR1 SEHNR and CDR2 FQNEAQ (reference sequence).

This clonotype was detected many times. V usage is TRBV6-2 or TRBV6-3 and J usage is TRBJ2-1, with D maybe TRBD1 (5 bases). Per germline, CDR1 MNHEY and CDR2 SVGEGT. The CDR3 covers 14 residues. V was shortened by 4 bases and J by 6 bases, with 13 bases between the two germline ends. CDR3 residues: CASSFSPGANEQFF. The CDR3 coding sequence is TGTGCCAGCAGTTTCTCCCCTGGGGCCAATGAGCAGTTCTTC.